This is a list of T cell receptor beta chains from one sample in a study of blood T cell repertoires in COVID-19. Libraries were prepared by immunoSEQ multiplex PCR; TCRdb keeps only in-frame clonotypes and omits some of them. The table has more than 200,000 clones, about 88% seen once. Source material: peripheral blood. The receptors were gathered from a woman in her forties who had recovered from COVID-19. CDR3s include the opening cysteine and the closing phenylalanine or tryptophan. A D gene is named only where the DNA matches it firmly.

v_call: TRBV28
d_call: NA
cdr3_aa: CASSFLDSASGNTIYF

v_call: TRBV18
d_call: TRBD2
cdr3_aa: CASSLGLVSDEQYF

v_call: TRBV27
d_call: NA
cdr3_aa: CASSFRRETQYF

v_call: TRBV5-1
d_call: NA
cdr3_aa: CASSRQEFPYEQYF

v_call: TRBV6-2/TRBV6-3
d_call: NA
cdr3_aa: CASSEATGELFF

v_call: TRBV19
d_call: NA
cdr3_aa: CASSPIGGYDSNQPQHF

v_call: TRBV29-1
d_call: NA
cdr3_aa: CSVEVQGTSYEQYF

v_call: TRBV7-2
d_call: TRBD2
cdr3_aa: CASSPGLAGGNEQFF

v_call: TRBV19
d_call: NA
cdr3_aa: CASRDRSENTEAFF

v_call: TRBV27
d_call: NA
cdr3_aa: CASRSGFGGANVLTF

v_call: TRBV12-3/TRBV12-4
d_call: TRBD2
cdr3_aa: CASRGLARETQYF

v_call: TRBV7-3
d_call: NA
cdr3_aa: CASSLTAGSSTDTQYF

v_call: TRBV12-3/TRBV12-4
d_call: NA
cdr3_aa: CASDDRRRTEAFF

v_call: TRBV5-1
d_call: TRBD2
cdr3_aa: CASSSGLPYNEQFF

v_call: TRBV30
d_call: TRBD1
cdr3_aa: CAWMTGSSYNSPLHF

v_call: TRBV29-1
d_call: TRBD2
cdr3_aa: CSVEDRLAGDIQYF

v_call: TRBV24-1
d_call: NA
cdr3_aa: CATSDYENYGYTF

v_call: TRBV19
d_call: NA
cdr3_aa: CASSGTDNGYTF

v_call: TRBV18
d_call: TRBD2
cdr3_aa: CASSPGSGRSNIQYF

v_call: TRBV6-1
d_call: TRBD1
cdr3_aa: CASSEAWQGVNGNTIYF

v_call: TRBV11-2
d_call: NA
cdr3_aa: CASSPYNEQFF

v_call: TRBV28
d_call: TRBD2
cdr3_aa: CASSLPGASGGNEQFF

v_call: TRBV27
d_call: TRBD2
cdr3_aa: CASSLAGVTYEQYF

v_call: TRBV10-3
d_call: TRBD1
cdr3_aa: CAIADRGPEQYF

v_call: TRBV11-3
d_call: NA
cdr3_aa: CASSTTPAGNTDTQYF

v_call: TRBV19
d_call: TRBD1
cdr3_aa: CASSFRGVAGNQPQHF

v_call: TRBV4-3
d_call: NA
cdr3_aa: CASSQDYRPNEQFF

v_call: TRBV3-1/TRBV3-2
d_call: NA
cdr3_aa: CASSQVGTGNYNEQFF

v_call: TRBV24-1
d_call: TRBD2
cdr3_aa: CATSDPSSGGLNEQFF

v_call: TRBV9
d_call: NA
cdr3_aa: CASSIAFGGVGYTF

v_call: TRBV2
d_call: NA
cdr3_aa: CASARGYEQYF

v_call: TRBV7-2
d_call: TRBD2
cdr3_aa: CASSDLAGGPYEQYF